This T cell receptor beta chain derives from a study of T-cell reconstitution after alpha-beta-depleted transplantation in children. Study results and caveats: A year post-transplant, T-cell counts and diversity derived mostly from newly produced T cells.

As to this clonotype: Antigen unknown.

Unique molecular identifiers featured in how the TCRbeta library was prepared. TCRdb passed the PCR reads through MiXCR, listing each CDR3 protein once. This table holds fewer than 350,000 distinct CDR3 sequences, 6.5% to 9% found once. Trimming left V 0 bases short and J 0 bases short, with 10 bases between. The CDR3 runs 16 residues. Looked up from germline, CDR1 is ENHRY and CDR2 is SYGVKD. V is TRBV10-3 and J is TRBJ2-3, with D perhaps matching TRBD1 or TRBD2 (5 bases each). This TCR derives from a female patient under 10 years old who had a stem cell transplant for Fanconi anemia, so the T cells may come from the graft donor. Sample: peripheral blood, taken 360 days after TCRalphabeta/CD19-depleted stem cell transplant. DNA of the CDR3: TGTGCCATCAGTGAGTCAGGTGGGGGTAGCACAGATACGCAGTATTTT. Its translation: CAISESGGGSTDTQYF.